This section outlines one T cell receptor (beta chain) sequence together with its context. This CDR3 region has 15 residues. Trimming removed 5 bases from V and 3 bases from J, with 14 bases in between. Per germline, CDR1 SGHNT and CDR2 YYREEE (reference sequence). As handled by the study authors: Estimates of nucleated cell counts were drawn from the amplification of reference gene primers. Libraries were prepared by immunoSEQ multiplex PCR; TCRdb keeps only in-frame clonotypes and omits some of them. That table supplies the V and J calls and clone size; D and trimming were determined from the DNA. The repertoire consists of 390,000 or so clones, with 80% to 90% occurring once and the leading ten covering around 2.8%. The data were obtained in a study of blood T cell repertoires in COVID-19. Study in general: The samples span acute and convalescent COVID-19 from the United States, Italy and Spain. T cells, B-cell-depleted T cells, or PBMCs supplied cDNA or gDNA.

Input material: peripheral blood. This receptor was taken from a woman aged 25 to 39 with COVID-19, enrolled during active disease. This chain connects TRBV5-4 to TRBJ1-4; D perhaps matches TRBD1 (6 bases). Written as DNA, the CDR3 is TGTGCCAGCAGTTTTGGGGGGGCTGCTAATGAAAAACTGTTTTTT. This encodes CASSFGGAANEKLFF.